The source of this TCR beta chain is a study of beta chain features in type 1 diabetes. Whole-study context: Patients looked much like healthy donors when it came to age, gender and cell yields. Study-level findings and limits: Patients' naive, central memory and regulatory TCRB repertoires appeared more alike than those of healthy donors. Insertion counts at VDJ junctions were lower in type 1 diabetes patients, who also showed more deletions there. In all four CD4+ subsets, TCRB CDR3 length was significantly, moderately reduced in type 1 diabetes.

Germline CDR1 and CDR2: GTSNPN and SVGIG (reference sequence). CDR3 length: 13 amino acids. V was clipped by 8 bases and J by 6 bases, with 18 bases between them. The authors reverse transcribed all of the isolated RNA, so sequencing captured expressed TCRB transcripts. TCRdb's copy holds only in-frame clones and misses some; the assay was immunoSEQ multiplex PCR. The repertoire holds around 260,000 clones, with approximately 24% as singletons. Worth noting for this clone: Its antigen is not identified.

Sorted populations all exceeded 98% purity. Sequencing was done on a sample of naive CD4+ T cells from blood. This sequence originates from a woman aged 25 to 39 with type 1 diabetes. The chain recombines TRBV30 with TRBJ2-3; D may match TRBD1 or TRBD2 (5 bases each). CDR3 residues: CAGTLGRRDTQYF. The CDR3 nucleotides read TGTGCCGGGACCCTGGGGAGAAGGGATACGCAGTATTTT.